Described below is a single T cell receptor beta chain sequence and its context. The clone's antigen remains unknown. The input lacks base qualities; no much larger clone sits a single base away. The CDR3 regions of human TCRbeta chains were subjected to immunosequencing. Per the source publication's procedure: TCRs in the repertoires were compared against a reference library of SARS-CoV-2-specific TCRs that had been generated with the MIRA antigen-specificity platform. Breadth meant the fraction of unique TCRs that were SARS-CoV-2-associated, whereas depth meant the fraction of total T cells that were SARS-CoV-2-associated. Using the MIRA data, each spike-specific TCR was mapped to the spike region that the TCR reacts to and placed in a CD4 or CD8 class. Log10-transformed breadth and depth values were compared by one-way ANOVA with Sidak's multiple comparisons tests. Held by TCRdb, this immuneACCESS table contains in-frame sequences only and omits some clones. Under half of the omission traces to an unresolved V gene where checked; the cause of the rest is unknown. The DNA was the basis for D and trimming; V, J and clone size are from that table. Present in this sample are about 120,000 clones, more than 75% of which were seen just once. Approximately 3.5% of the sample is in the top ten clones.

The data are from a study of T cell responses to AZD1222 COVID-19 vaccine (dated by TCRdb to the early 2020s). Context from the whole study: AZD1222 recipients given second doses at about 4 weeks or at about 12 weeks were pooled, since spike-specific TCR depth and breadth were not found to differ between the two schedules. A total of 233 trial participants underwent TCR sequencing, of whom approximately 200 had received two doses of AZD1222 and roughly 26 had received two doses of the MenACWY control vaccine. Enrollment into the trials was organized by age into subgroups of 18-55, 56-69 and 70-plus years, and those subgroups contained roughly 150, 30 and 60 TCR-sequenced participants, respectively.

The sample's time point label is to be understood as: baseline before first vaccination. Vaccinee samples came from UK trials COV001 and COV002, including a single-blind randomized controlled phase 2/3 trial of AZD1222 (ChAdOx1 nCoV-19) in healthy adults. For TCRbeta chain sequencing, PBMC samples from trial participants were taken at day 0 and at day 28 after the second dose. General study outcomes and caveats: Only six AZD1222 recipients were SARS-CoV-2 seropositive at baseline, limiting conclusions about previously exposed vaccinees. Because no samples from the day 14 peak response were available, repertoires could be characterized only after the peak T cell response. In the small 56-69-year group, the increase in depth fell short of significance, most likely because of low power. Nearly half of unique spike-specific TCRs reportedly recognized epitopes outside regions mutated in the B.1.351 and B.1.1.7 variants. The vaccine-associated CD4 TCRs covered the entire spike protein, and the dominant responses fell in regions 160-218 and 743-854. Participants were mostly white British, with more females than males. The authors suggested clonal diversity may have been underestimated. Spike-specific TCR breadth and depth rose significantly after two AZD1222 doses compared with day 0 and with MenACWY recipients.

Including cysteine and phenylalanine, the CDR3 has 14 amino acids. Left in the record is the CDR3 DNA by itself, 42 bases read in frame from the first base. At the junction V is shortened by 9 bases and J by 4 bases, with 18 bases in between. As encoded in the germline V gene, CDR1 is SNHLY while CDR2 is FYNNEI. The rearrangement combines TRBV2 with TRBJ2-5, with no reliable assignment of the D segment. Sequencing was performed on peripheral blood, taken on day 0 of AZD1222 vaccination. This sequence was found in an adult in good health. The CDR3 amino acid sequence is: CASSSGPILETQYF. The nucleotide sequence is given as TGTGCCAGTTCCTCGGGCCCGATCTTAGAGACCCAGTACTTC.